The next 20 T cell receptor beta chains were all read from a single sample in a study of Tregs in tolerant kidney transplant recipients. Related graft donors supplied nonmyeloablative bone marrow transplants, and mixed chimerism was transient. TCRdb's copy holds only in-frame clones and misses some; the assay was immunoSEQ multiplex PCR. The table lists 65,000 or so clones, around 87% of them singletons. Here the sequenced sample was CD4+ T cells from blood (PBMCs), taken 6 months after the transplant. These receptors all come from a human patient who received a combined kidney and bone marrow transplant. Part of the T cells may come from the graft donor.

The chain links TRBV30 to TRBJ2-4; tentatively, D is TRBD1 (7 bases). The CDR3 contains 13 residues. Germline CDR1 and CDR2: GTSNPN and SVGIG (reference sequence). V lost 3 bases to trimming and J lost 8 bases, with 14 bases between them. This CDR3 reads CAWRSPGGHIQYF. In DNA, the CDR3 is TGTGCCTGGAGAAGTCCAGGGGGGCACATTCAGTACTTC.

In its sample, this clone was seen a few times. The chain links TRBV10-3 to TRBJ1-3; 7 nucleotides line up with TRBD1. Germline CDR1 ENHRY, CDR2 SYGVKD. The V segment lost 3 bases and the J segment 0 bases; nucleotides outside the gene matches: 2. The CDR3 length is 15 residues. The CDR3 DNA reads TGTGCCATCAGTGACGGGGACAGCTCTGGAAACACCATATATTTT. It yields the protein CAISDGDSSGNTIYF.

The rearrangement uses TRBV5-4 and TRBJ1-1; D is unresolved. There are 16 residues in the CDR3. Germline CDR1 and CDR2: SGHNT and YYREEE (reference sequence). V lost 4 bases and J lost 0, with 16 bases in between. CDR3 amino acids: CASSRALNRVNTEAFF. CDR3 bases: TGTGCCAGCAGCAGAGCCCTGAACCGGGTGAACACTGAAGCTTTCTTT.

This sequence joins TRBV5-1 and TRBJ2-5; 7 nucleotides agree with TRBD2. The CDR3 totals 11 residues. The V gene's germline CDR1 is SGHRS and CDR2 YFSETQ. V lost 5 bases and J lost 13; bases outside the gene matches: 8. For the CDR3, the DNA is TGCGCCAGCAGAGGGGAGGGAACACGGTACTTC. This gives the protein CASRGEGTRYF. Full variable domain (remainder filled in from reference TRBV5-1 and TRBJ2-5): KAGVTQTPRYLIKTRGQQVTLSCSPISGHRSVSWYQQTPGQGLQFLFEYFSETQRNKGNFPGRFSGRQFSNSRSEMNVSTLELGDSALYLCASRGEGTRYFGPGTRLLVL.

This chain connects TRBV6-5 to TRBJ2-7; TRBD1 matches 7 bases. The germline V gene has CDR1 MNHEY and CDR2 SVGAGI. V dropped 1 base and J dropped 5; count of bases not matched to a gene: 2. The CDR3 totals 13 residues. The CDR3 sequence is CASSYFRGHEQYF. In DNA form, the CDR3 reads TGTGCCAGCAGTTACTTTAGGGGGCACGAGCAGTACTTC.

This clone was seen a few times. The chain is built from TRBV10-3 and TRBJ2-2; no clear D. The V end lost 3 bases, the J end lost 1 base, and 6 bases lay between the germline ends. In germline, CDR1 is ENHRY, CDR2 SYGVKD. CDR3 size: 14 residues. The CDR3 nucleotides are TGTGCCATCAGTGACTATCGGAACACCGGGGAGCTGTTTTTT. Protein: CAISDYRNTGELFF.

CDR3 sequence (DNA): TGCAGCGCCGCCGGGACTAGGATCTACAATGAGCAGTTCTTC. Translating it yields CSAAGTRIYNEQFF. The rearrangement links TRBV29-1 to TRBJ2-1, with 8 bases lining up with TRBD2. After removal of 7 bases from V and 3 bases from J, the junction contained 8 bases not matched to a gene. This CDR3 has 14 residues. The V gene's germline CDR1 is SQVTM and CDR2 ANQGSEA.

The CDR3 protein is CASSSGEGRYGYTF. The DNA of the CDR3 is TGTGCCAGCAGTTCCGGGGAGGGGCGCTATGGCTACACCTTC. The chain uses TRBV28 and TRBJ1-2; weak D call: TRBD1 (5 bases). CDR1 MDHEN and CDR2 SYDVKM come from the germline V gene. Trimming left V 4 bases short and J 4 bases short, with 13 bases between. CDR3 length: 14 residues.

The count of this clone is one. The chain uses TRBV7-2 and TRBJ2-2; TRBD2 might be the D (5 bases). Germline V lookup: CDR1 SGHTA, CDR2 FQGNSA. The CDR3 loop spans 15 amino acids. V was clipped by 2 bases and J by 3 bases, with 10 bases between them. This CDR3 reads CASSLRRAYTGELFF. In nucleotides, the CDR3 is TGTGCCAGCAGCTTACGGCGGGCGTACACCGGGGAGCTGTTTTTT.

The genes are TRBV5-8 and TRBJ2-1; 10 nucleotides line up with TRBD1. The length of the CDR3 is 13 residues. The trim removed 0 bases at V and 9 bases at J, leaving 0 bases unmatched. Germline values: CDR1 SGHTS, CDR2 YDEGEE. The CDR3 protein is CASSLGTGGEQFF. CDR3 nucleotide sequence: TGTGCCAGCAGCTTGGGGACAGGGGGTGAGCAGTTCTTC.

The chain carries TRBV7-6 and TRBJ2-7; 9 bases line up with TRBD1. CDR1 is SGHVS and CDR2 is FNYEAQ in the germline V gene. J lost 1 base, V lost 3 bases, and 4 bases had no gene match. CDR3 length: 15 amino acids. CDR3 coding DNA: TGTGCCAGCAGCTTTGGACAGGGGCCATCCTACGAGCAGTACTTC. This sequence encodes CASSFGQGPSYEQYF.

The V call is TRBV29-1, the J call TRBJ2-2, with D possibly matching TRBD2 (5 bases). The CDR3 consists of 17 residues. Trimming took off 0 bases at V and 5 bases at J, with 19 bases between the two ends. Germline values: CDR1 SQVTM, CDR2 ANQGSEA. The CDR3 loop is CSVEEPRSGRPTGELFF. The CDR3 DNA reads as TGCAGCGTTGAAGAGCCCCGTTCTGGGAGACCGACCGGGGAGCTGTTTTTT.

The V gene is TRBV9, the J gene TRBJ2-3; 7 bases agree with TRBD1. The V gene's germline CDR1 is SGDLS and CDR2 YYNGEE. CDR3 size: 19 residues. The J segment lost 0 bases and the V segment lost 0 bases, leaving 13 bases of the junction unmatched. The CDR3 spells CASSVVGIGGQSSTDTQYF. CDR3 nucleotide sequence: TGTGCCAGCAGCGTAGTGGGAATAGGGGGACAGTCTAGCACAGATACGCAGTATTTT.

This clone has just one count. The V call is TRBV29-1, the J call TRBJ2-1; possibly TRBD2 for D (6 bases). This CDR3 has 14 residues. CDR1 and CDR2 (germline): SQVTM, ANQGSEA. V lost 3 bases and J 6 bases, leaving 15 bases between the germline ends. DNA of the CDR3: TGCAGCGTTGAGGGGCGGGGTGACCCCAATGAGCAGTTCTTC. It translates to CSVEGRGDPNEQFF.

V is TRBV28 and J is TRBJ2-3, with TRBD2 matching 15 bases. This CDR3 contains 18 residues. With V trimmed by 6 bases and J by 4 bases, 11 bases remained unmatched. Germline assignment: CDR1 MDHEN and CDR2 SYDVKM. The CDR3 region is CASRVPGLAGGGADTQYF. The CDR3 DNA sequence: TGTGCCAGCAGGGTGCCGGGACTAGCGGGGGGCGGGGCAGATACGCAGTATTTT.

This CDR3 reads CASSFVQGEYNEQFF. For the CDR3, the DNA is TGTGCCAGCAGCTTTGTGCAGGGGGAGTACAATGAGCAGTTCTTC. The V call is TRBV5-4, the J call TRBJ2-1; 7 nucleotides agree with TRBD1. J was trimmed by 4 bases and V by 2 bases; bases with no gene match: 6. Germline CDR1 SGHNT, CDR2 YYREEE (reference sequence). This CDR3 is 15 amino acids long.

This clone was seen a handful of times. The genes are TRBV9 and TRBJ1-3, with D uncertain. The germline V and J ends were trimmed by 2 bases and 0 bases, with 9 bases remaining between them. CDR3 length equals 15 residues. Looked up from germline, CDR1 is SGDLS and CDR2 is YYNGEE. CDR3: CASSVRPSSGNTIYF. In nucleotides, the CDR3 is TGTGCCAGCAGCGTCCGCCCTAGCTCTGGAAACACCATATATTTT.

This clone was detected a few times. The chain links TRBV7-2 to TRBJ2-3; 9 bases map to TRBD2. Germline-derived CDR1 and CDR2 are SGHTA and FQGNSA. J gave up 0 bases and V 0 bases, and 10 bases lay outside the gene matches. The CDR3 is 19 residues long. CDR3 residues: CASSLALRGGRQSTDTQYF. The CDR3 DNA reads TGTGCCAGCAGCTTAGCGTTGCGGGGGGGCAGGCAAAGCACAGATACGCAGTATTTT.

The CDR3 DNA reads as TGCGCCAGCGGTTACTTAGCGGCTACTAGCACAGATACGCAGTATTTT. This translates into CASGYLAATSTDTQYF. This sequence joins TRBV5-1 and TRBJ2-3; the D gene is possibly TRBD2 (6 bases). V was pared by 7 bases and J by 0 bases, with 18 bases between. This CDR3 contains 16 residues. The germline V gene encodes CDR1 SGHRS and CDR2 YFSETQ.

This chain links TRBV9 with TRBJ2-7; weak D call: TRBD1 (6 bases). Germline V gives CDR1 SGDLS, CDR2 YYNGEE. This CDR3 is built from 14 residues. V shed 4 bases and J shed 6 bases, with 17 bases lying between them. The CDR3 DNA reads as TGTGCCAGCAGCCCTCGACAGGTTGTCGGCGAGCAGTACTTC. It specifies CASSPRQVVGEQYF.